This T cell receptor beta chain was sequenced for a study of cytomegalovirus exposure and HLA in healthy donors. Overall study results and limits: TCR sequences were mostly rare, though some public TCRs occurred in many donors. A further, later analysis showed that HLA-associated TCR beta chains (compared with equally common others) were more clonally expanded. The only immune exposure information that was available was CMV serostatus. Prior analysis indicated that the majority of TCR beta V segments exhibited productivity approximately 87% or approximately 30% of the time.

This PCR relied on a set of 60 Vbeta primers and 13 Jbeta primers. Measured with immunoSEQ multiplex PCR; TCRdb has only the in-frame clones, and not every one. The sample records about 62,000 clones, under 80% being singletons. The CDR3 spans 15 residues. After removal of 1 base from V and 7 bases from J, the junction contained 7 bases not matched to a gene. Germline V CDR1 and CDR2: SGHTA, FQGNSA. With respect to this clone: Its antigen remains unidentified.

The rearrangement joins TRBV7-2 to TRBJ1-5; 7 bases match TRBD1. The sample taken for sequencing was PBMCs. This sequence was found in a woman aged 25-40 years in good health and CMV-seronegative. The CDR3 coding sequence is TGTGCCAGCAGCTTAGACAGGGGATTTCGACAGCCCCAGCATTTT. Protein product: CASSLDRGFRQPQHF.